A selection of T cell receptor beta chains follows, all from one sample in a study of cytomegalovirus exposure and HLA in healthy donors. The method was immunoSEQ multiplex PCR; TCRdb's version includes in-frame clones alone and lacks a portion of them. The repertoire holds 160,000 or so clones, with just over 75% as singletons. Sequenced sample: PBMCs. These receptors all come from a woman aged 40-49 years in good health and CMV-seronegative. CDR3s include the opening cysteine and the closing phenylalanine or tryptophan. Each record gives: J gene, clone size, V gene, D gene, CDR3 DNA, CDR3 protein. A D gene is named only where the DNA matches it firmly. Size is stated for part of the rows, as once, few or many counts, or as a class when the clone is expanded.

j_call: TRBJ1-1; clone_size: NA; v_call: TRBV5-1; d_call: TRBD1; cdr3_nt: TGCGCCAGCAGCATTCGGACAGGGAACACTGAAGCTTTCTTT; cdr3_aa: CASSIRTGNTEAFF
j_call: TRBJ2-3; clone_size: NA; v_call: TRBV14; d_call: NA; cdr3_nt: TGTGCCAGCAGCCAGTCCCGGGACACAGATACGCAGTATTTT; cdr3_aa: CASSQSRDTDTQYF
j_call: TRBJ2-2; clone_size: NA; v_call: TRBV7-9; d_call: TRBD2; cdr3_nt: TGTGCCAGCAGCTTTACTAGCGGGAGGGCCGGCGACGGGGAGCTGTTTTTT; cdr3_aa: CASSFTSGRAGDGELFF
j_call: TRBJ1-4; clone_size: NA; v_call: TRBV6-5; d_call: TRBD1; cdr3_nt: TGTGCCAGCAGTAATGGACAGGCCCAGAATGAAAAACTGTTTTTT; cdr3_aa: CASSNGQAQNEKLFF
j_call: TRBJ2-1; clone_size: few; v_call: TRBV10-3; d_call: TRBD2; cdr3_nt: TGTGCCATCAGCCTAACTAGCGGGGGTTACTACAATGAGCAGTTCTTC; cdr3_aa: CAISLTSGGYYNEQFF
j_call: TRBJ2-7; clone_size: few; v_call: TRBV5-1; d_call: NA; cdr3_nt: TGCGCCAGCAGCTCCCGGACTGGGAGCTCCTACGAGCAGTACTTC; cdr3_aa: CASSSRTGSSYEQYF
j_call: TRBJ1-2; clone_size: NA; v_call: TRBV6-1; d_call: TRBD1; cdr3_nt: TGTGCCAGCAGTGGACAGACAGGGCCGGTTTATGGCTACACCTTC; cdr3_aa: CASSGQTGPVYGYTF
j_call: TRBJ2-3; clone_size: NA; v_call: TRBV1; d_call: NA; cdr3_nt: TGCACCAGCAGCCGAGCAGGCGGGAGGGCCGAAGATACGCAGTATTTT; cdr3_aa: CTSSRAGGRAEDTQYF
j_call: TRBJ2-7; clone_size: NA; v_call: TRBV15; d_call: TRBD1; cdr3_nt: TGTGCCACCAGCAGTAAACCGGGACAGGGGTCCTACGAGCAGTACTTC; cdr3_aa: CATSSKPGQGSYEQYF
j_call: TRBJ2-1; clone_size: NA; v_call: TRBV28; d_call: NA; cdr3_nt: TGTGCCAGCAGTCCCCCAGCGGGCCTCTACAATGAGCAGTTCTTC; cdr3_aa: CASSPPAGLYNEQFF
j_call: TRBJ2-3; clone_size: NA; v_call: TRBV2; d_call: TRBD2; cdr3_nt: TGTGCCAGCAGTCGGGAGGGACTCACATGGGATACGCAGTATTTT; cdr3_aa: CASSREGLTWDTQYF
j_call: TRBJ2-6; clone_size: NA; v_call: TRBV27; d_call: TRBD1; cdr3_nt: TGTGCCAGCAGTTTACAGGGACAGAGCTCTGGGGCCAACGTCCTGACTTTC; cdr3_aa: CASSLQGQSSGANVLTF
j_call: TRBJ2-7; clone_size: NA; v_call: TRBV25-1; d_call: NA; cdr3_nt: TGTGCCAGCAGTGTCAATTCCTACGAGCAGTACTTC; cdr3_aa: CASSVNSYEQYF
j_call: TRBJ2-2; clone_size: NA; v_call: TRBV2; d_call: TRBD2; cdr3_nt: TGTGCCAGCAGTGAGCTAGCGGGAGACGCCGGGGAGCTGTTTTTT; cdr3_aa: CASSELAGDAGELFF
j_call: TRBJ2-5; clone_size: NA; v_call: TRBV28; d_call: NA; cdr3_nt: TGTGCCAGCAGTTCTGGGAGGGAGACCCAGTACTTC; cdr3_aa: CASSSGRETQYF
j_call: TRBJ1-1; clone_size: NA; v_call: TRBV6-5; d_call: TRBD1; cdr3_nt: TGTGCCAGCAGTTTAAGGACAGGGGGCACTGAAGCTTTCTTT; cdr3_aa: CASSLRTGGTEAFF
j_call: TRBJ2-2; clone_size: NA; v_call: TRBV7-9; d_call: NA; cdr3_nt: TGTGCCAGCAGCCCAATGGGTCCCCGGGAGTCCGGGGAGCTGTTTTTT; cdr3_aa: CASSPMGPRESGELFF
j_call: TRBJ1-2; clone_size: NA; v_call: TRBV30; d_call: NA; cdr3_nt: TGTGCCTGGAGGGCGTTGGACAACGCCGCCTATGGCTACACCTTC; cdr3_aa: CAWRALDNAAYGYTF
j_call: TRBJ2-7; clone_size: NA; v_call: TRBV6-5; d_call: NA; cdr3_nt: TGTGCCAGCAGTTCAACCCGACAGGTTTACGAGCAGTACTTC; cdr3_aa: CASSSTRQVYEQYF
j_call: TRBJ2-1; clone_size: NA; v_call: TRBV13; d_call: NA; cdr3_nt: TGTGCCAGCAGCCTAGACGGGGGGCCCAGGTCCTACAATGAGCAGTTCTTC; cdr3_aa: CASSLDGGPRSYNEQFF
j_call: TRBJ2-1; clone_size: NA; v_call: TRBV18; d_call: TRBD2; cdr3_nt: TGTGCCAGCTCACTCGGGACTAGCGGGATCACCGGAGGTGAGCAGTTCTTC; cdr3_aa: CASSLGTSGITGGEQFF
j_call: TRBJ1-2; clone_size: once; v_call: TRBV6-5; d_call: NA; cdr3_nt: TGTGCCAGCAGTCCCGGTTATGGCTACACCTTC; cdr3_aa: CASSPGYGYTF
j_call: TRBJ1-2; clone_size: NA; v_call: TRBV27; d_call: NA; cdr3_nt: TGTGCCAGCAGTTTCGGGGTAGGAGGCTATGGCTACACCTTC; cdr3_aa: CASSFGVGGYGYTF
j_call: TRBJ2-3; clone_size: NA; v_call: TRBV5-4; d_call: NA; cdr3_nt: TGTGCCAGCAGCCGGGACATACGCACAGATACGCAGTATTTT; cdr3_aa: CASSRDIRTDTQYF
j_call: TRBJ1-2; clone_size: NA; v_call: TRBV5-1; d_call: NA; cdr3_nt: TGCGCCAGCAGCCCACAGGATTATGGCTACACCTTC; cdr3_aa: CASSPQDYGYTF
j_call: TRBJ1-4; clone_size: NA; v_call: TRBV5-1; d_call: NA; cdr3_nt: TGCGCCAGCAGCTTGGCCGGGCAGGGTACTAATGAAAAACTGTTTTTT; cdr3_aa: CASSLAGQGTNEKLFF
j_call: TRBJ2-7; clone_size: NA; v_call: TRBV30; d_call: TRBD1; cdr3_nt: TGTGCCTGGACTCTCGGGACAGGCTACGAGCAGTACTTC; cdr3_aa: CAWTLGTGYEQYF
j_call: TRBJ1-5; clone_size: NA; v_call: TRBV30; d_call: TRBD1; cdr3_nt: TGTGCCTGTTCCGGGACAGGATATTTTATGCCCCAGCATTTT; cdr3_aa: CACSGTGYFMPQHF
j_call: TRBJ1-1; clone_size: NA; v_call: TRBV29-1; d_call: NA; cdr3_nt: TGCAGCGTTGGGGATGGGGGGATGAACACTGAAGCTTTCTTT; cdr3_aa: CSVGDGGMNTEAFF